This TCR beta chain was sequenced in a study of cytotoxic CD8 clonotypes in ibrutinib-treated CLL. Whole-study findings and limits: The study sampled sustained-remission and progressing patients at different times. Public clonotypes (which were uncommon) either contracted or remained stable on treatment.

A 1 in 200,000 to 1 in 1 million T cell depth was the sequencing target. This table comes from immunoSEQ multiplex PCR, and its TCRdb copy is limited to in-frame clones, with some not included. The top ten clones hold roughly half of a sample with approximately 25,000 clones, around 69% of them seen once. The CDR3 is 14 amino acids. V shed 3 bases and J shed 3 bases, with 12 bases lying between them. Per germline, CDR1 MRHNA and CDR2 SNTAGT. A remark on this clone: Its antigen is not known.

Sequencing was performed on PBMCs, taken at disease progression, from a patient treated with ibrutinib. The receptor comes from a human donor with chronic lymphocytic leukemia. J is TRBJ2-7 and V is TRBV6-4; D may be TRBD2 (5 bases). The CDR3, as DNA: TGTGCCAGCAGTGAGGTTTCCGGGGACTACGAGCAGTACTTC. It is translated as CASSEVSGDYEQYF.